This is a list of T cell receptor beta chains from one sample in a study of T cell repertoires in ileal Crohn's disease. Sequenced by immunoSEQ multiplex PCR; TCRdb stores in-frame clones only, minus some. The table records several thousand clones, approximately 85% of them present only once. The material sequenced was ileal tissue. Every receptor here comes from an adult with Crohn's disease. Both conserved end residues are part of each CDR3. A D gene is named only where the DNA matches it firmly. Clone size is given for some rows only: seen once, a few or many times, or a class if the clone is expanded.

clone_size	v_call	d_call	j_call	cdr3_aa	cdr3_nt
.	TRBV25-1	.	TRBJ1-2	CASSANRVGYTF	TGTGCCAGCAGCGCTAACAGGGTTGGCTACACCTTC
.	TRBV15	.	TRBJ2-4	CATSSTKGTLQNIQYF	TGTGCCACCAGTAGTACCAAAGGGACCCTTCAAAACATTCAGTACTTC
.	TRBV5-1	.	TRBJ1-3	CASRRGDSLGNTIYF	TGCGCCAGCAGACGAGGGGATAGTTTAGGAAACACCATATATTTT
.	TRBV12-5	TRBD1	TRBJ1-1	CASGASGTGATEAFF	TGTGCTAGTGGTGCTTCCGGGACAGGGGCCACTGAAGCTTTCTTT
.	TRBV5-6	.	TRBJ1-5	CASSLWNQPQHF	TGTGCCAGCAGCTTGTGGAATCAGCCCCAGCATTTT
.	TRBV6-5	.	TRBJ1-5	CASTQQVDQPQHF	TGTGCCAGCACCCAACAGGTTGATCAGCCCCAGCATTTT
.	TRBV6-6	TRBD1	TRBJ2-7	CASSYSKGQGPIEQYF	TGTGCCAGCAGTTACTCGAAGGGACAGGGCCCTATAGAGCAGTACTTC
.	TRBV10-3	.	TRBJ1-1	CAISELNPIEGEAFF	TGTGCCATCAGTGAGTTAAATCCAATCGAGGGTGAAGCTTTCTTT
once	TRBV7-8	.	TRBJ1-4	CAVAPTALVHEKLFF	TGTGCCGTTGCGCCCACCGCCCTTGTTCATGAAAAACTGTTTTTT
.	TRBV27	TRBD1	TRBJ1-5	CASSLRQGSNQPQHF	TGTGCCAGCAGTTTAAGACAGGGTAGCAATCAGCCCCAGCATTTT
.	TRBV5-1	.	TRBJ2-5	CASGSAGGQETQYF	TGCGCCAGCGGATCAGCGGGCGGACAAGAGACCCAGTACTTC
.	TRBV6-1	.	TRBJ2-1	CASSTHRGGLQFF	TGTGCCAGCAGTACCCACCGAGGGGGACTACAGTTCTTC
few	TRBV27	.	TRBJ2-2	CASSLRPGGELFF	TGTGCCAGCAGTTTACGCCCTGGCGGGGAGCTGTTTTTT
few	TRBV19	.	TRBJ2-7	CASSIVKESEQYF	TGTGCCAGTAGTATAGTAAAGGAGTCCGAGCAGTACTTC
few	TRBV5-1	.	TRBJ1-4	CASSQGFTNEKLFF	TGCGCCAGCAGTCAGGGTTTCACTAATGAAAAACTGTTTTTT
.	TRBV30	.	TRBJ2-1	CAWSERRNEQFF	TGTGCCTGGAGTGAGCGGCGCAATGAGCAGTTCTTC
.	TRBV27	.	TRBJ1-1	CASRYYRDDYLGEAFF	TGTGCCAGCAGATATTACCGGGACGATTATTTGGGGGAAGCTTTCTTT
.	TRBV6-5	.	TRBJ1-1	CASSFSANTEAFF	TGTGCCAGCAGTTTCTCAGCGAACACTGAAGCTTTCTTT
.	TRBV7-2	.	TRBJ2-7	CASSPFQYEQYF	TGTGCCAGCAGCCCTTTCCAGTACGAGCAGTACTTC
.	TRBV19	TRBD1	TRBJ2-6	CASSTTGTGLSSGANVLTF	TGTGCCAGTAGTACAACCGGGACAGGCCTTTCCTCTGGGGCCAACGTCCTGACTTTC
.	TRBV28	.	TRBJ1-5	CASSLPGYGNQPQHF	TGTGCCAGCAGTTTACCTGGGTATGGCAATCAGCCCCAGCATTTT
.	TRBV27	.	TRBJ2-7	CASSLSRGGSYEQYF	TGTGCCAGCAGTTTATCGAGAGGGGGCTCCTACGAGCAGTACTTC
.	TRBV15	.	TRBJ1-5	CATSGSSRGPNQPQHF	TGTGCCACCAGCGGGTCTAGTCGGGGCCCCAATCAGCCCCAGCATTTT
.	TRBV7-2	TRBD2	TRBJ2-3	CASSFLSSGRGEDTQYF	TGTGCCAGCAGCTTTTTATCTAGCGGGAGGGGCGAAGATACGCAGTATTTT
few	TRBV28	TRBD1	TRBJ2-3	CASSFLTGGRGNTQYF	TGTGCCAGCAGTTTTCTGACAGGGGGCAGGGGAAATACGCAGTATTTT
.	TRBV19	.	TRBJ2-1	CASRRPSSDEQFF	TGTGCCAGTAGACGCCCTTCTAGCGATGAGCAGTTCTTC
.	TRBV28	.	TRBJ2-6	CASSLGQPGANVLTF	TGTGCCAGCAGTTTGGGGCAACCTGGGGCCAACGTCCTGACTTTC